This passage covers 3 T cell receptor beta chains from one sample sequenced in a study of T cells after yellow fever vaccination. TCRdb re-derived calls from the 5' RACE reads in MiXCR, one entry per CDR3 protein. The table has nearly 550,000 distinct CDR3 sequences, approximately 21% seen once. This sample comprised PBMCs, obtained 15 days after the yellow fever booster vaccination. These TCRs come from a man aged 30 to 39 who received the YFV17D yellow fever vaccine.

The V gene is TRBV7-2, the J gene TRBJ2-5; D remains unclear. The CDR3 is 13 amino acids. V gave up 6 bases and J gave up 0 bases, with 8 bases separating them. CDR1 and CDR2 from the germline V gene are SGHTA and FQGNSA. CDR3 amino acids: CASSTAYQETQYF. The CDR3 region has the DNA TGTGCCAGCAGTACAGCGTACCAAGAGACCCAGTACTTC.

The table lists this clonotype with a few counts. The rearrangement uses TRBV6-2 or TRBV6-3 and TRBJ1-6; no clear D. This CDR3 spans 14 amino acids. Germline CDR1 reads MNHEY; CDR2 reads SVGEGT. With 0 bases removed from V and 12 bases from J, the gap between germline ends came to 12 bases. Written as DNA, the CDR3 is TGTGCCAGCAGTTACTCGAGGCCCAGTTTACCCCTCCACTTT. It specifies CASSYSRPSLPLHF.

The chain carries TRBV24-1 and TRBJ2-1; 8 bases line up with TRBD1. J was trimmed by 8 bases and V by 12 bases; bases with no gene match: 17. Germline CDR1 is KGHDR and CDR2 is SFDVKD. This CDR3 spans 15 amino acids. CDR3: CASGGRQGNLDEQFF. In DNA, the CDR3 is TGTGCCTCCGGGGGCCGACAGGGGAATCTCGATGAGCAGTTCTTC.